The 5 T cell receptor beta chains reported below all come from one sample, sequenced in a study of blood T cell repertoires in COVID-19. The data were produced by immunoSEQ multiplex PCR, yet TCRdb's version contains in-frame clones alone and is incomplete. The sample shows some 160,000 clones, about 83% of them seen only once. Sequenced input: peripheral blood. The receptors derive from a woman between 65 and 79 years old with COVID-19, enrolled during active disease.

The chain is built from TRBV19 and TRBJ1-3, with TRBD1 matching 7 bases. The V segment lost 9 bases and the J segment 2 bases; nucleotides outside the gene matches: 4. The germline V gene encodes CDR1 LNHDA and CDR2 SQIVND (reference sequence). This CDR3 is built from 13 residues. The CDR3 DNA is TGTGCCAGCCACAGGGGCACTGGAAACACCATATATTTT. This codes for CASHRGTGNTIYF.

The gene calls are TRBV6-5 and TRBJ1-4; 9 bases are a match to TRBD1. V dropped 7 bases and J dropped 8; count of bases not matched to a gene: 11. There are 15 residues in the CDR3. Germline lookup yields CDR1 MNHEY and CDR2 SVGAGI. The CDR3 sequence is CASKRGTGGDEKLFF. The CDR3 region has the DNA TGTGCCAGCAAAAGAGGCACAGGGGGCGACGAAAAACTGTTTTTT.

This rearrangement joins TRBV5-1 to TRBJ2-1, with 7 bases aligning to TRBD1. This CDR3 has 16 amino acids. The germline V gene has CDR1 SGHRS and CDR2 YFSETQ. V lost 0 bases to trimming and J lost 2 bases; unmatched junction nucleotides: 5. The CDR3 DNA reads TGCGCCAGCAGCTTGGAGGGACAGAGACCCTACAATGAGCAGTTCTTC. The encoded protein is CASSLEGQRPYNEQFF.

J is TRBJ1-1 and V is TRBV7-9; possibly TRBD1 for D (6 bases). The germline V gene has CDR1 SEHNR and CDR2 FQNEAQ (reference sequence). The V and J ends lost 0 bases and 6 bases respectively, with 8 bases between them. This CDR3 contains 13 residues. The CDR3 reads CASSLAGAPEAFF. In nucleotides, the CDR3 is TGTGCCAGCAGCTTAGCGGGGGCTCCTGAAGCTTTCTTT.

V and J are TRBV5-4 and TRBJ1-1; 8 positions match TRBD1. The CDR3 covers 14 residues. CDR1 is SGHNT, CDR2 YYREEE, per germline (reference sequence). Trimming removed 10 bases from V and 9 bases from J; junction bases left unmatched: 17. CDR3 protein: CALGWDRILAQAFF. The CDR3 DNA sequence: TGTGCCTTGGGGTGGGACAGGATCTTGGCCCAAGCTTTCTTT.